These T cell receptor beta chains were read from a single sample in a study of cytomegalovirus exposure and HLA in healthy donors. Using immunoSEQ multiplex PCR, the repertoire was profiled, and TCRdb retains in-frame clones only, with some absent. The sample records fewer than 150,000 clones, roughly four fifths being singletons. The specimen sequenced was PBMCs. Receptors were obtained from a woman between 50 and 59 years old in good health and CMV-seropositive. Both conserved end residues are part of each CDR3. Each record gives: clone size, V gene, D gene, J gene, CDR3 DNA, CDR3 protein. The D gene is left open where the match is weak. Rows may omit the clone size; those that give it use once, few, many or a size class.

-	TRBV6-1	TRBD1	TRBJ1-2	TGTGCCAGCGGTTCAGGGACAGGGCTTTATGGCTACACCTTC	CASGSGTGLYGYTF
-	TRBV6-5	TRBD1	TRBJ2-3	TGTGCCAGCAGTTACGGGGACAGGGCGTCGGATACGCAGTATTTT	CASSYGDRASDTQYF
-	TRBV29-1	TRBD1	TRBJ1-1	TGCAGCGTTGTACCGACAGGGGGGCGAACTGAAGCTTTCTTT	CSVVPTGGRTEAFF
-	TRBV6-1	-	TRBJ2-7	TGTGCCAGCAGTGGGTTGGGGCAGGGGAACCCCTACGAGCAGTACTTC	CASSGLGQGNPYEQYF
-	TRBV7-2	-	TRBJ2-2	TGTGCCAGCAGCCCGACTCTTAACACCGGGGAGCTGTTTTTT	CASSPTLNTGELFF
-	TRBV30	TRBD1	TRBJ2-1	TGTGCCTGGGGCCGGGACAGGGGTCCTAATGAGCAGTTCTTC	CAWGRDRGPNEQFF
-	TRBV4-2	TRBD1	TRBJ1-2	TGTGCCAGCAGCCCACTAGGGACAGGGGGCGTGTGGGGCTACACCTTC	CASSPLGTGGVWGYTF
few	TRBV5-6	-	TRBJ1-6	TGTGCCAGCAGCTTGCCTCAGGGGTCTAATTCACCCCTCCACTTT	CASSLPQGSNSPLHF
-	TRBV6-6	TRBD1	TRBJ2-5	TGTGCCAGCAGTTACGGGACAGGGCAAGAGACCCAGTACTTC	CASSYGTGQETQYF
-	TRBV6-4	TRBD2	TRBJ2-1	TGTGCCAGCAGTAACAGCGGGGGTTGGAATGAGCAGTTCTTC	CASSNSGGWNEQFF
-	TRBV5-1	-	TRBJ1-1	TGCGCCAGCAGCGGAGGGGCTGAATGGGAAACTGAAGCTTTCTTC	CASSGGAEWETEAFF
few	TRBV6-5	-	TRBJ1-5	TGTGCCAGCAGTCAACAACAGTATAGCAATCAGCCCCAGCATTTT	CASSQQQYSNQPQHF
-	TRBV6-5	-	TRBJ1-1	TGTGCCAGCAGTTACTCGGGGAGGGGTTCCACTGAAGCTTTCTTT	CASSYSGRGSTEAFF
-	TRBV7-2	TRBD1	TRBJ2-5	TGTGCCAGCAGCCCACCGGGACAGGGACAAGAGACCCAGTACTTC	CASSPPGQGQETQYF
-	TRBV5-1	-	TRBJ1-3	TGCGCCAGCAGCTTGGGGCAAAGCTCTGGAAACACCATATATTTT	CASSLGQSSGNTIYF
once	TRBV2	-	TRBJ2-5	TGTGCCAGCAGCCTAACGGCGGGGTCCCTAGAGACCCAGTACTTC	CASSLTAGSLETQYF
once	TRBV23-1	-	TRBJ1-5	TGCGCCAGCCGAACTGAAGCCCGCAATCAGCCCCAGCATTTT	CASRTEARNQPQHF
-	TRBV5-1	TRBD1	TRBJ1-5	TGCGCCAGCAGCAGGGACAGCCTCAATCAGCCCCAGCATTTT	CASSRDSLNQPQHF
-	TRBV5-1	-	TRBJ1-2	TGCGCCAGCAGCTACCCAGGGAACTATGGCTACACCTTC	CASSYPGNYGYTF
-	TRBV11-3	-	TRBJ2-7	TGTGCCAGCAGCTTAAGCGGGACAACTGGCGAGCAGTACTTC	CASSLSGTTGEQYF
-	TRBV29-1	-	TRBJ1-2	TGCAGCGTTGACCGCGGGATCACCTTC	CSVDRGITF
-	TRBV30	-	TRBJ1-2	TGTGCCTGGAGTGCGAGGGGGATGGGTAATCACTATGGCTACACCTTC	CAWSARGMGNHYGYTF
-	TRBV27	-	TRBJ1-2	TGTGCCAGCAGCCCGGGGGGCGGGGCTGGCTACACCTTC	CASSPGGGAGYTF